A single sample is the source of the 32 T cell receptor beta chains below, sequenced in a study of T cell responses to AZD1222 COVID-19 vaccine. TCRdb's table, derived via immunoSEQ multiplex PCR, lists solely in-frame clones and lacks some. Altogether around 91,000 clones are present, more than 70% being singletons, with the ten largest covering roughly 21%. Source: peripheral blood, taken on day 0 of AZD1222 vaccination. These receptors were taken from an adult in good health.

This clone was seen a handful of times. V is TRBV18 and J is TRBJ2-2; the match to TRBD2 covers 8 bases. The CDR3 runs 18 residues. Per germline, CDR1 KGHSH and CDR2 LQKENI. The trim removed 2 bases at V and 0 bases at J, leaving 8 bases unmatched. The CDR3 coding sequence is TGTGCCAGCTCACCAAACAGCGGGGGTGAAGCGAACACCGGGGAGCTGTTTTTT. It translates to CASSPNSGGEANTGELFF.

The V call is TRBV6-6, the J call TRBJ2-7; D unclear. Trimming removed 2 bases from V and 7 bases from J, with 9 bases in between. Germline CDR1 and CDR2: MNHNY and SVGAGI (reference sequence). The CDR3 length is 12 residues. The DNA for the CDR3 is TGTGCCAGCAGTTACCCGGCCCGTGAGCAGTACTTC. Its translation: CASSYPAREQYF.

The V and J genes are TRBV18 and TRBJ2-7; TRBD1 matches at 7 bases. The CDR3 is made up of 15 amino acids. Germline assignment: CDR1 KGHSH and CDR2 LQKENI. V was pared by 3 bases and J by 3 bases, with 8 bases of the junction left unmatched. The CDR3 loop reads CASSPSGQPNYEQYF. CDR3 DNA: TGTGCCAGCTCACCTTCGGGACAGCCGAACTACGAGCAGTACTTC.

The chain recombines TRBV7-9 with TRBJ1-1, with D possibly TRBD1 on 6 matching bases. Germline V gives CDR1 SEHNR, CDR2 FQNEAQ (reference sequence). Trimming shortened V by 5 bases and J by 0 bases, and 16 bases separated the two germline ends. The CDR3 covers 16 residues. The CDR3 spells CASSPTRDTLNTEAFF. CDR3 in DNA: TGTGCCAGCAGCCCGACCCGGGACACGCTGAACACTGAAGCTTTCTTT.

CDR3 amino acids: CASRLSPEQYF. The CDR3 DNA follows: TGTGCCAGCCGACTGTCTCCTGAGCAGTACTTC. This chain connects TRBV9 to TRBJ2-7; D ambiguous. Germline V gives CDR1 SGDLS, CDR2 YYNGEE. CDR3 length equals 11 residues. V gave up 7 bases and J gave up 7 bases, with 12 bases separating them.

This clone has more than one count but fewer than ten. The chain has TRBV27 and TRBJ1-6; D gene ambiguous. The CDR3 is 16 residues long. CDR1 and CDR2 (germline): MNHEY, SMNVEV (reference sequence). The germline V and J ends were trimmed by 4 bases and 2 bases, with 12 bases remaining between them. The CDR3 loop is CASSSRPPAYNSPLHF. For the CDR3, the DNA is TGTGCCAGCAGTTCCCGGCCCCCGGCCTATAATTCACCCCTCCACTTT.

This clone was observed a few times. V gene TRBV7-8 combines with J gene TRBJ1-4, with a weak D call TRBD1 (6 bases). Trimming removed 0 bases from V and 6 bases from J, with 11 bases in between. The CDR3 runs 15 residues. Germline CDR1 is SGHVS and CDR2 is FQNEAQ. CDR3 protein: CASSLATGGHEKLFF. The CDR3 DNA is TGTGCCAGCAGCTTAGCGACAGGCGGTCATGAAAAACTGTTTTTT.

This clone was seen only once. The V call is TRBV18, the J call TRBJ2-5, with TRBD2 matching over 11 bases. V was pared by 0 bases and J by 3 bases, with 3 bases of the junction left unmatched. CDR1 KGHSH and CDR2 LQKENI come from the germline V gene. This CDR3 is built from 16 residues. CDR3 nucleotide sequence: TGTGCCAGCTCACCACCGGGACTAGCGGTGAAAGAGACCCAGTACTTC. This gives the protein CASSPPGLAVKETQYF.

V usage is TRBV27 and J usage is TRBJ2-7; D is uncertain. The CDR3 length is 14 residues. Germline lookup yields CDR1 MNHEY and CDR2 SMNVEV (reference sequence). Trimming cost V 8 bases and J 2 bases, with 16 bases left between them. Here the CDR3 DNA reads TGTGCCAGCCTTAAATCCCTGGGCCCCTACGAGCAGTACTTC. Translated, it gives CASLKSLGPYEQYF.

This chain links TRBV4-2 with TRBJ1-4, with D unclear. The germline V gene encodes CDR1 LGHNA and CDR2 YNFKEQ. V lost 0 bases to trimming and J lost 5 bases, with 13 bases between them. The CDR3 totals 16 residues. CDR3 amino acids: CASSQEYEGGNEKLFF. The CDR3 DNA reads as TGTGCCAGCAGCCAAGAATATGAGGGCGGCAATGAAAAACTGTTTTTT.

The rearrangement links TRBV6-2 or TRBV6-3 to TRBJ2-1; 10 nucleotides match TRBD1. The CDR3 extends over 15 amino acids. In germline, CDR1 is MNHEY, CDR2 SVGEGT. The trim removed 5 bases at V and 6 bases at J, leaving 7 bases unmatched. CDR3 nucleotide sequence: TGTGCCAGCAGTACGCGACAGGGGGCGGTCAATGAGCAGTTCTTC. Protein sequence: CASSTRQGAVNEQFF.

The J gene is TRBJ2-2, the V gene TRBV7-9; a possible D gene is TRBD2 (6 bases). CDR1 is SEHNR and CDR2 is FQNEAQ in the germline V gene (reference sequence). V was cut by 11 bases and J by 2 bases, with 12 bases left in between. This CDR3 comprises 13 residues. CDR3 residues: CAHTGLNTGELFF. The CDR3 DNA reads TGTGCCCACACAGGACTAAACACCGGGGAGCTGTTTTTT. Variable domain in full (rest from reference TRBV7-9 and TRBJ2-2): DTGVSQNPRHKITKRGQNVTFRCDPISEHNRLYWYRQTLGQGPEFLTYFQNEAQLEKSRLLSDRFSAERPKGSFSTLEIQRTEQGDSAMYLCAHTGLNTGELFFGEGSRLTVL.

The J gene is TRBJ1-2, the V gene TRBV29-1; 8 nucleotides agree with TRBD1. The CDR3 contains 13 residues. Germline V lookup: CDR1 SQVTM, CDR2 ANQGSEA. Unmatched junction bases numbered 7, after V lost 6 bases and J lost 4 bases. The CDR3 DNA follows: TGCAGCGTAGCCGGACAGGGATTCTATGGCTACACCTTC. Its translation: CSVAGQGFYGYTF.

The chain links TRBV7-2 to TRBJ2-5, with 7 bases matching TRBD1. V shed 5 bases, J shed 2 bases, and the junction held 8 bases outside the gene matches. The length of the CDR3 is 15 residues. Germline values: CDR1 SGHTA, CDR2 FQGNSA. CDR3: CASSRTGVGQETQYF. As DNA, the CDR3 is TGTGCCAGCAGCCGCACAGGGGTCGGGCAAGAGACCCAGTACTTC.

The rearrangement uses TRBV7-2 and TRBJ2-5, with TRBD2 matching over 8 bases. This CDR3 region has 13 residues. Trimming at V came to 5 bases and at J to 4 bases, leaving 3 bases not matched to a gene. From germline, CDR1 is SGHTA and CDR2 FQGNSA. The CDR3 DNA follows: TGTGCCAGCAGCATTAGCGGGGCAGAGACCCAGTACTTC. Translating gives CASSISGAETQYF.

This clone has only a few counts. The chain has TRBV13 and TRBJ2-7, with TRBD2 matching over 7 bases. CDR1 is PRHDT, CDR2 FYEKMQ, per germline (reference sequence). The CDR3 is 17 amino acids. Trimming cost V 2 bases and J 0 bases; bases outside gene matches: 10. In DNA, the CDR3 is TGTGCCAGCAGCTTATGGGGAGGGACGGTGAGCTCCTACGAGCAGTACTTC. Protein sequence: CASSLWGGTVSSYEQYF. Complete variable domain (other parts from reference TRBV13 and TRBJ2-7): AAGVIQSPRHLIKEKRETATLKCYPIPRHDTVYWYQQGPGQDPQFLISFYEKMQSDKGSIPDRFSAQQFSDYHSELNMSSLELGDSALYFCASSLWGGTVSSYEQYFGPGTRLTVT.

The J gene is TRBJ2-3, the V gene TRBV7-2; D uncertain. The V end was cut by 2 bases, the J end by 1 base, with 10 bases between. Germline V gene data show CDR1 as SGHTA and CDR2 as FQGNSA. There are 15 residues in the CDR3. The CDR3 region is CASSLSAQRTDTQYF. The CDR3 DNA reads as TGTGCCAGCAGCTTATCCGCACAGCGCACAGATACGCAGTATTTT.

This chain uses TRBV7-9 with TRBJ2-7; 9 bases map to TRBD2. Germline trimming cut 1 base from V and 6 bases from J; bases unmatched to any gene: 1. Germline V gives CDR1 SEHNR, CDR2 FQNEAQ (reference sequence). This CDR3 comprises 13 residues. The CDR3 nucleotides are TGTGCCAGCAGCTTAGGCGGGAGGGTCGAGCAGTACTTC. Amino acid sequence: CASSLGGRVEQYF.

In this sample, this clone turned up a few times. V gene TRBV4-3 combines with J gene TRBJ2-3, with unresolved D. Germline V lookup: CDR1 LGHNA, CDR2 YSLEER. The CDR3 covers 17 residues. Trimming removed 0 bases from V and 0 bases from J, with 13 bases in between. CDR3 nucleotide sequence: TGCGCCAGCAGCCAAGATAAGGTTCTAGATAGCACAGATACGCAGTATTTT. This codes for CASSQDKVLDSTDTQYF.

This clone appeared once. The CDR3 DNA is TGTGCCAGCAGCGGGGGGGATCAGCCCCAGCATTTT. The encoded protein is CASSGGDQPQHF. V and J are TRBV11-2 and TRBJ1-5, with D tentatively TRBD1 (5 bases). V was shortened by 5 bases and J by 5 bases, with 7 bases between the two germline ends. The CDR3 is 12 residues long. The germline CDR1 and CDR2 sequences are SGHAT and FQNNGV.

The chain uses TRBV19 and TRBJ2-7, with TRBD2 identical over 11 bases. Trimming cost V 3 bases and J 2 bases; bases outside gene matches: 6. CDR3 length: 16 residues. Per the germline V gene, CDR1 is LNHDA and CDR2 is SQIVND (reference sequence). The CDR3 here is CASSIRLAGRPYEQYF. The CDR3, as DNA: TGTGCCAGTAGTATTCGACTAGCGGGGAGACCCTACGAGCAGTACTTC.

The chain uses TRBV28 and TRBJ2-7, with 9 bases that match TRBD2. The CDR3 sequence is 12 residues long. The J segment lost 9 bases and the V segment lost 10 bases, leaving 10 bases of the junction unmatched. Germline V lookup: CDR1 MDHEN, CDR2 SYDVKM. The CDR3 DNA sequence: TGTGCCACCAGCCTAGCGGGACAAAGGCAGTACTTC. Amino acids: CATSLAGQRQYF.

The gene calls are TRBV19 and TRBJ2-3, with D perhaps matching TRBD1 (6 bases). The length of the CDR3 is 13 residues. Per germline, CDR1 LNHDA and CDR2 SQIVND (reference sequence). V was cut by 4 bases and J by 4 bases, with 9 bases left in between. The CDR3 nucleotides read TGTGCCAGTAGTACCTCAGGGGCAGATACGCAGTATTTT. This sequence encodes CASSTSGADTQYF. Using reference TRBV19 and TRBJ2-3 for the parts outside the CDR3, the full variable domain is DGGITQSPKYLFRKEGQNVTLSCEQNLNHDAMYWYRQDPGQGLRLIYYSQIVNDFQKGDIAEGYSVSREKKESFPLTVTSAQKNPTAFYLCASSTSGADTQYFGPGTRLTVL.

The V call is TRBV19, the J call TRBJ1-5, with D possibly matching TRBD1 (5 bases). From germline, CDR1 is LNHDA and CDR2 SQIVND (reference sequence). This CDR3 spans 14 amino acids. The V and J ends lost 0 bases and 6 bases respectively, with 9 bases between them. The CDR3 nucleotides are TGTGCCAGTAGTATAGATCAGGGAGGTCAGCCCCAGCATTTT. This sequence encodes CASSIDQGGQPQHF.

The chain joins TRBV7-8 to TRBJ1-1; D unresolved. V dropped 5 bases and J dropped 0 bases, with 16 bases sitting between them. CDR3 size: 16 residues. Germline V gene sequence: CDR1 SGHVS, CDR2 FQNEAQ. CDR3 DNA: TGTGCCAGCAGCGCGAAACCGACGGGAATGAACACTGAAGCTTTCTTT. It specifies CASSAKPTGMNTEAFF.

The chain couples TRBV3-1 (or the pseudogene TRBV3-2) to TRBJ1-5; 8 nucleotides match TRBD1. The CDR3 consists of 14 residues. V was pared by 4 bases and J by 2 bases, with 1 base of the junction left unmatched. Germline CDR1 is LGHDT and CDR2 is YNNKEL (reference sequence). CDR3 sequence reads: CASSPTGGNQPQHF. The CDR3 coding sequence is TGTGCCAGCAGCCCGACAGGGGGCAATCAGCCCCAGCATTTT.

This clone was picked up a small number of times. J is TRBJ2-2 and V is TRBV7-2, with 12 bases matching TRBD2. The CDR3 totals 16 residues. Germline V CDR1 and CDR2: SGHTA, FQGNSA. V gave up 5 bases and J gave up 7 bases; unmatched junction bases: 8. The CDR3 DNA is TGTGCCAGCAGCGAGTGGACTAGCGGGAAGGTCGGGGAGCTGTTTTTT. It specifies CASSEWTSGKVGELFF. Looking up the rest from reference TRBV7-2 and TRBJ2-2 gives the full variable domain: GAGVSQSPSNKVTEKGKDVELRCDPISGHTALYWYRQSLGQGLEFLIYFQGNSAPDKSGLPSDRFSAERTGGSVSTLTIQRTQQEDSAVYLCASSEWTSGKVGELFFGEGSRLTVL.

This rearrangement joins TRBV9 to TRBJ1-2; TRBD1 agrees at 10 bases. CDR1 is SGDLS, CDR2 YYNGEE, per germline. The ends lost 3 bases at V and 2 bases at J; junction bases unmatched: 1. The CDR3 runs 14 residues. The CDR3 reads CASSAGQGNYGYTF. The CDR3 DNA sequence: TGTGCCAGCAGCGCGGGACAGGGGAACTATGGCTACACCTTC.

The chain uses TRBV6-2 or TRBV6-3 and TRBJ2-5, with 8 bases lining up with TRBD2. Losses at the gene ends were 6 bases for V and 5 bases for J; bases not matched to a gene: 17. The CDR3 is made up of 17 amino acids. Germline V lookup: CDR1 MNHEY, CDR2 SVGEGT. The CDR3 region has the DNA TGTGCCAGCAGCCCCTGGGGTACAAGCGGGAGCGGGGAGACCCAGTACTTC. This codes for CASSPWGTSGSGETQYF.

This chain connects TRBV7-9 to TRBJ2-7, with D possibly matching TRBD1 (5 bases). The CDR3 sequence is 13 residues long. CDR1 SEHNR and CDR2 FQNEAQ come from the germline V gene (reference sequence). Deletions cut 5 bases from V and 1 base from J, with 9 bases between. The CDR3 bases are TGTGCCAGCAGCCGTCCAGGGTCCTACGAGCAGTACTTC. This sequence encodes CASSRPGSYEQYF. Supplemented by reference TRBV7-9 and TRBJ2-7, the full variable domain reads DTGVSQNPRHKITKRGQNVTFRCDPISEHNRLYWYRQTLGQGPEFLTYFQNEAQLEKSRLLSDRFSAERPKGSFSTLEIQRTEQGDSAMYLCASSRPGSYEQYFGPGTRLTVT.

This clone was counted a few times. The chain links TRBV9 to TRBJ2-1, with D uncertain. CDR3 length: 14 residues. CDR1 and CDR2 from the germline V gene are SGDLS and YYNGEE. V lost 4 bases to trimming and J lost 8 bases, with 16 bases between them. CDR3 bases: TGTGCCAGCAGCTTCGCCGGGCCCTTAGATGAGCAGTTCTTC. As protein: CASSFAGPLDEQFF.

The genes are TRBV28 and TRBJ1-2, with unresolved D. This CDR3 has 11 residues. V was shortened by 2 bases and J by 3 bases, with 1 base between the two germline ends. CDR1 is MDHEN and CDR2 is SYDVKM in the germline V gene. This CDR3 reads CASSLHYGYTF. CDR3 nucleotides: TGTGCCAGCAGTTTACACTATGGCTACACCTTC.